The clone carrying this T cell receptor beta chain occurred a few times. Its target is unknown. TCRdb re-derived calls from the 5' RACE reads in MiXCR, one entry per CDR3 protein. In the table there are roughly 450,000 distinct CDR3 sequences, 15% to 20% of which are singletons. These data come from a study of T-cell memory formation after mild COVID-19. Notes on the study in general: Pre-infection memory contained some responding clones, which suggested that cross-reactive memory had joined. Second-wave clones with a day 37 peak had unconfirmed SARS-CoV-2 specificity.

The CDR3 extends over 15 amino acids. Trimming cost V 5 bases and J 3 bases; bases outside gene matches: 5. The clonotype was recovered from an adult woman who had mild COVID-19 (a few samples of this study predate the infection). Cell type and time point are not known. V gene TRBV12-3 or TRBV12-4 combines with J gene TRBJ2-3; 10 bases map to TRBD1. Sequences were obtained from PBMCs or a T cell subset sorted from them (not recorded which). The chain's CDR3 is CASSGTGVGTDTQYF. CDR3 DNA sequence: TGTGCCAGCAGTGGGACAGGGGTGGGGACAGATACGCAGTATTTT.